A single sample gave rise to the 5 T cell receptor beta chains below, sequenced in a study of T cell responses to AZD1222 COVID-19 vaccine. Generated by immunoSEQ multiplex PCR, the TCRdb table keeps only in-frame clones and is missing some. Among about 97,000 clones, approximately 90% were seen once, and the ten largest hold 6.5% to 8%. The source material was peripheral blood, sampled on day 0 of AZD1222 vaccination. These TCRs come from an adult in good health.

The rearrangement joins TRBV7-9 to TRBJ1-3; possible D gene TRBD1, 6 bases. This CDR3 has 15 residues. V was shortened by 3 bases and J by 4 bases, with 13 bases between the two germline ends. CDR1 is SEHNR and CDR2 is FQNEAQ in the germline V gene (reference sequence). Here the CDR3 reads CASSFRGGAGNTIYF. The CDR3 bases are TGTGCCAGCAGCTTTCGCGGGGGCGCCGGAAACACCATATATTTT.

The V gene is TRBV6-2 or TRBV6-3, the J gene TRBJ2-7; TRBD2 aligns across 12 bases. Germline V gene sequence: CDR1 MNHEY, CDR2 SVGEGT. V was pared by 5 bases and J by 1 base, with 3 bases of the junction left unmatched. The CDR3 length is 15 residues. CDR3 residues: CASSVLAGGSYEQYF. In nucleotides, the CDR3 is TGTGCCAGCAGTGTACTAGCGGGAGGATCCTACGAGCAGTACTTC.

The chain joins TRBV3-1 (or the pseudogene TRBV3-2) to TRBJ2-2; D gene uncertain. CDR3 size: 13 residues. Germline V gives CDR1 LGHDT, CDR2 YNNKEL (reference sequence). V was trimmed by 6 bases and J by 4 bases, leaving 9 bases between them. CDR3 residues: CASRDHGTGELFF. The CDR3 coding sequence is TGTGCCAGCAGGGATCACGGCACCGGGGAGCTGTTTTTT.

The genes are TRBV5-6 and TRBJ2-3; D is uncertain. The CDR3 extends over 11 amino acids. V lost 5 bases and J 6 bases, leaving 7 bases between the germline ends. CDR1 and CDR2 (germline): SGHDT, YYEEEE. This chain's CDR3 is CASRYLDTQYF. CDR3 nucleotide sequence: TGTGCCAGCAGGTATTTGGATACGCAGTATTTT.

CDR3 amino acids: CASSRGANYGYTF. CDR3 DNA: TGCGCCAGCAGCCGGGGAGCTAACTATGGCTACACCTTC. This sequence joins TRBV5-1 and TRBJ1-2; no reliable D call. V was trimmed by 4 bases and J by 0 bases, leaving 7 bases between them. CDR1 is SGHRS and CDR2 is YFSETQ in the germline V gene. The CDR3 is made up of 13 amino acids.